This paragraph reports one TCR beta chain. Which antigen it targets is not known. Base qualities are not at hand, and no much larger clone is one base apart. This specimen's time point label, interpreted: pretreatment peripheral blood. The cohort comprised about 30 patients with locally advanced or metastatic urothelial carcinoma treated at Memorial Sloan Kettering on a trial protocol. Peripheral blood mononuclear cells were collected pretreatment and during treatment, at between 1 and 8 total time points per patient. The Qiagen DNeasy Blood extraction kit was used to purify genomic DNA from total PBMCs and from tumor samples. PBMCs were collected pretreatment and during treatment, and were isolated and stored as previously described. These data are taken from a study of PD-L1 blockade in urothelial cancer (dated 2017 in TCRdb). A note on the overall study: Every patient began therapy at some point between 2013 and 2015 and was given atezolizumab 1,200 mg intravenously every 3 weeks. About nine tenths of the roughly 29 patients were males with bladder-origin urothelial cancer, and about 65% of the roughly 30 reported a prior smoking history. Patients had an ECOG performance status of 0 or 1 and had received between 0 and 3 prior chemotherapy regimens. Blood samples were analyzed 3 weeks after the start of treatment (second dose) and 6 weeks after the start of treatment. A median of roughly 140,000 T cells and 83,000 or so unique TCRs was obtained from blood samples, and a median clonality of around 0.08 was observed. The study, an exploratory multi-omic analysis, examined somatic, immune and clinical correlates of response to PD-L1 blockade with atezolizumab in urothelial cancer. Pretreatment tumor samples and matched peripheral blood, collected serially before and after atezolizumab treatment, underwent TCR sequencing. Durable clinical benefit meant progression-free survival longer than 6 months, and TCR features were also tested against progression-free and overall survival. Whole exome sequencing and RNA sequencing of pretreatment tumors were performed alongside TCR sequencing in the same patients. Roughly 10 patients achieved durable clinical benefit and approximately 19 did not. Over 28 patients had pretreatment blood TCR-seq, some 24 had at least one posttreatment blood collection, and some 24 had tumor TCR-seq. The investigation overall reported the following: Small sample size (n ≈ 30) and many exploratory analyses mean the results are intended to be hypothesis-generating. Improved progression-free and overall survival was found to be associated with pretreatment peripheral blood TCR clonality below the median. Greater expansion of tumor-associated TCR clones in peripheral blood 3 weeks after the start of treatment was observed in patients with durable benefit (n ≈ 22, p = 0.022).

Synthetic TCR analog templates were spiked into each PCR to estimate absolute template abundance from read counts. TCRbeta CDR3 regions were amplified from genomic DNA with bias-controlled V and J gene primers using the immunoSEQ assay. Sequencing of rearranged TCRbeta segments was performed at approximately 20X coverage. The published analysis was carried out like this. Clustering was used to correct sequencing errors, and CDR3s were annotated against IMGT so that V, D and J genes could be assigned. Out-of-frame and stop-codon sequences were excluded, and only productive TCRbeta rearrangements were used in downstream analyses. Clonality was computed as one minus Shannon entropy normalized by the log of the number of unique productive sequences. Clones differing between time points or between blood and tumor were identified using Fisher's exact test with Benjamini-Hochberg correction, with an adjusted p below 0.01 applied as the threshold. TCRdb took over this immuneACCESS table, retaining in-frame rearrangements with V and J assigned. Such tables are incomplete; in checked studies, under half of the missing clones stem from an unresolved V gene, and the remainder is unexplained. V and J calls plus clone size are reproduced from that table; the DNA served to infer D and trimming. Recorded for this sample are tens of thousands of clones; about four fifths of them occurred a single time. The top ten hold roughly 2% of the sample.

The germline V gene (reference sequence) supplies CDR1 GTSNPN and CDR2 SVGIG. The CDR3 holds 13 amino acids from the cysteine to the phenylalanine. The retained sequence is limited to the CDR3, 39 bases, with the frame set at the first base. The germline ends are 12 bases apart after V is trimmed by 6 bases and J by 2 bases. The clonotype was recovered from a man aged 60 to 75 with urothelial cancer. The source material was PBMCs, sampled around atezolizumab (anti-PD-L1) treatment. Recombination joined TRBV30 with TRBJ2-3; TRBD1 is a possible D gene, resting on 5 matching bases. The CDR3 region reads CACRQLPTDTQYF. The nucleotide sequence reads TGTGCCTGCCGACAGCTACCCACAGATACGCAGTATTTT.